This TCR beta chain was retrieved from a study of T cell changes during pregnancy in multiple sclerosis. The V end lost 1 base, the J end lost 4 bases, and 8 bases lay between the germline ends. Germline CDR1 LGHNA, CDR2 YSLEER. The CDR3 has 13 amino acids. The protocol was immunoSEQ multiplex PCR, while the TCRdb copy is restricted to in-frame clones and leaves out a portion. This table holds about 70,000 clones, about 94% found once. Specimen: peripheral blood, collected in the third trimester of pregnancy. The sequence was obtained from a female donor with multiple sclerosis, enrolled in a pregnancy study. The gene calls are TRBV4-3 and TRBJ2-7; D gene uncertain. The CDR3 reads CASSQGSGYEQYF. CDR3 coding DNA: TGCGCCAGCAGCCAAGGTTCCGGGTACGAGCAGTACTTC.